The clone carrying this T cell receptor (beta chain) was recorded at least ten times. The data stem from a study of T cells after yellow fever vaccination. Study-level points and caveats: Though it reached lower strength, the secondary response hit its peak faster, day 5 versus 15.

TCRdb re-derived calls from the 5' RACE reads in MiXCR, one entry per CDR3 protein. This sample yields about 26,000 distinct CDR3 sequences, of which 4.5% are seen a single time; around two fifths belongs to the top ten. Germline V gene sequence: CDR1 SEHNR, CDR2 FQNEAQ (reference sequence). This CDR3 is built from 16 residues. Trimming pared 5 bases from V and 0 bases from J, leaving 16 bases between. This sample comprised PBMCs, either bulk or a sorted T-cell subset (CD4+, CD8+, memory, or dextramer-sorted; not recorded which), obtained on the day of the yellow fever booster vaccination. This TCR came from a man between 18 and 35 years old who received the YFV17D yellow fever vaccine. The J gene is TRBJ1-1, the V gene TRBV7-9; D is unresolved. The CDR3 is CASSPGVGPMNTEAFF. The CDR3, as DNA: TGTGCCAGCAGCCCTGGGGTCGGACCAATGAACACTGAAGCTTTCTTT.